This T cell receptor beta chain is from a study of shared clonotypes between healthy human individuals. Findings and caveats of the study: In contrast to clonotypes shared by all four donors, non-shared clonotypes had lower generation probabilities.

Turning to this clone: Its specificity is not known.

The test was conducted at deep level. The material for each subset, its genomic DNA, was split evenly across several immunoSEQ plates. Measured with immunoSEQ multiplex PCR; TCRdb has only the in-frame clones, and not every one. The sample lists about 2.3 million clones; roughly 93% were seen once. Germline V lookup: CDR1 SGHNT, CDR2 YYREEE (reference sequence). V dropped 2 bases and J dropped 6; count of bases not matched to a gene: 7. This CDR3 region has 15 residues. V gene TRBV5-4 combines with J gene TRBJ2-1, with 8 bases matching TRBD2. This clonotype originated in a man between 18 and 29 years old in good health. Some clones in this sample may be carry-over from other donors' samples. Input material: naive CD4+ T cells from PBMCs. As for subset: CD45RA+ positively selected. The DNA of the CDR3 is TGTGCCAGCAGCTTTAAGAGCGGGAGTTTCAATGAGCAGTTCTTC. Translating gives CASSFKSGSFNEQFF.